The rows below give T cell receptor beta chains drawn from one sample of a study of T cells in Graves' hyperthyroidism and ophthalmopathy. In TCRdb, the multiplex PCR reads were re-called with MiXCR into one record per CDR3 protein. The sample contains around 620,000 distinct CDR3 sequences, roughly 17% of which appear only once. The sample was blood. These receptors all stem from a woman between 25 and 40 years old with Graves' hyperthyroidism. The CDR3 runs from the conserved cysteine through the conserved F or W. Not every row has a clone size; where given, it reads once, few, many or a size class.

J gene	V gene	clone size	CDR3 protein
TRBJ2-1	TRBV6-5	few	CASSYTLDRHSYNEQFF
TRBJ2-1	TRBV6-1	many	CATQGPPLAGGSGEQFF
TRBJ2-1	TRBV6-2/TRBV6-3	NA	CASSRRHASYNEQFF
TRBJ1-5	TRBV15	NA	CATSKGPGYSNQPQHF
TRBJ2-7	TRBV4-1	NA	CASSQGPGQNYEQYF
TRBJ2-1	TRBV18	many	CASSRGLAEASNEQFF
TRBJ1-2	TRBV4-3	many	CASSQETGNYGYTF
TRBJ1-2	TRBV20-1	NA	CSASQTGRYLYYGYTF
TRBJ2-5	TRBV13	many	CASSTRQGAGETQYF
TRBJ1-3	TRBV28	few	CASGSPASGNTIYF
TRBJ2-7	TRBV27	many	CASSLTGRGEYEQYF
TRBJ2-1	TRBV28	many	CASSLQRVPFGEQFF
TRBJ2-1	TRBV7-2	many	CASSLGLLATRKGEQFF
TRBJ1-5	TRBV25-1	few	CASSGAHHQPQHF
TRBJ1-6	TRBV10-3	many	CAISEQGNSPLHF
TRBJ2-7	TRBV11-3	few	CASSVTGRTYEQYF
TRBJ1-1	TRBV20-1	few	CSARDVENTEAFF
TRBJ1-4	TRBV20-1	many	CSADDRRTNEKLFF
TRBJ2-2	TRBV24-1	few	CATRDGLGELFF
TRBJ2-1	TRBV12-3/TRBV12-4	many	CATHPRTGLNNEQFF
TRBJ2-2	TRBV9	few	CASSVFPGNTGELFF
TRBJ2-2	TRBV20-1	many	CSAGIGLDTGELFF
TRBJ2-7	TRBV2	many	CASSGSLGGLGSYEQYF
TRBJ2-1	TRBV5-1	many	CASSWTSGSGGEQFF
TRBJ2-2	TRBV5-1	many	CASSLWGLAANTGELFF
TRBJ2-3	TRBV6-2/TRBV6-3	NA	CASSYSIGEWTQYF
TRBJ1-2	TRBV10-2	few	CASSESRYGYTF
TRBJ2-7	TRBV6-1	few	CASSAREGSSYEQYF
TRBJ1-2	TRBV9	few	CASSGRQGSVYGYTF
TRBJ2-7	TRBV30	many	CAWTHRGGLAGSEQYF
TRBJ2-7	TRBV10-3	many	CAISDPTSGGLEQYF
TRBJ2-2	TRBV28	NA	CASSLSGLAGETGELFF
TRBJ2-3	TRBV29-1	many	CSVEEQGGTDTQYF
TRBJ2-1	TRBV12-3/TRBV12-4	many	CATLVLARDEQFF
TRBJ2-5	TRBV6-2/TRBV6-3	many	CASSRRQGLETQYF
TRBJ2-3	TRBV7-2	NA	CASSPEGTIGRGADTQYF
TRBJ1-6	TRBV18	NA	CASSPLAPSSYNSPLHF
TRBJ2-1	TRBV7-7	few	CASSPRDSSYNEQFF
TRBJ2-3	TRBV9	once	CASSSSQRAGRAEVVGTDTQYF
TRBJ2-5	TRBV11-2	few	CASRLTAGGAETQYF
TRBJ2-6	TRBV2	few	CASSSGQGARGANVLTF
TRBJ2-7	TRBV27	many	CASSSSPSGSYEQYF
TRBJ2-7	TRBV12-3/TRBV12-4	many	CASSFRLAGGPHEQYF
TRBJ1-1	TRBV16	few	CASSHPTGPNTEAFF
TRBJ2-3	TRBV13	many	CASRWGVESTDTQYF
TRBJ1-3	TRBV10-3	NA	CAISELGSGNTIYF
TRBJ1-5	TRBV30	many	CAWSDNSNQPQHF
TRBJ2-1	TRBV29-1	many	CSTGGGQKMYNEQFF
TRBJ2-1	TRBV28	many	CASSLDDLGKFF
TRBJ1-5	TRBV29-1	NA	CSVVIQGDLNQPQHF
TRBJ2-7	TRBV28	many	CASSSILPTSGRFEQYF
TRBJ2-1	TRBV12-3/TRBV12-4	few	CASSQPSDSHNEQFF
TRBJ2-1	TRBV12-5	NA	CASGLDKYNEQFF